The rows below give T cell receptor beta chains drawn from one sample of a study of T cells in narcolepsy. Profiled with immunoSEQ multiplex PCR; TCRdb holds only in-frame clones, not every one. The sample has about 40,000 clones, roughly 88% seen once. Source material: CD45RA- memory CD4+ T cells from PBMCs. All receptors derive from a human donor with narcolepsy. The CDR3 runs from the conserved cysteine through the conserved F or W. Clone size is stated in some rows and not others, as once, few, many or a class when expanded.

V	J	size	CDR3
TRBV6-5	TRBJ2-5	.	CASSERTGETQYF
TRBV5-4	TRBJ1-2	once	CASSLGHREDGYTF
TRBV9	TRBJ2-1	.	CASSRGAGATYNEQFF
TRBV4-3	TRBJ2-7	.	CASSQERGGGGITYEQYF
TRBV6-5	TRBJ1-1	.	CASSYFPGQGATEAFF
TRBV11-2	TRBJ2-7	.	CASAEAYEQYF
TRBV4-3	TRBJ1-4	few	CASSQDAVGEKLFF
TRBV6-5	TRBJ2-3	few	CASSYSLAATDTQYF
TRBV18	TRBJ1-1	.	CASSLRGALDTEAFF
TRBV7-8	TRBJ2-1	.	CASSQDTNEQFF
TRBV6-1	TRBJ1-6	.	CASSKPGQGSSPLHF
TRBV7-8	TRBJ1-1	.	CASSLDRGDTEAFF
TRBV7-2	TRBJ1-1	once	CASSLATRTTNTEAFF
TRBV19	TRBJ2-3	.	CASSTTSGDAPDTQYF
TRBV19	TRBJ2-1	.	CASNAPGLGSYNEQFF
TRBV12-5	TRBJ1-5	once	CASGSGTTHDSNQPQHF
TRBV9	TRBJ2-1	.	CASSVTGTSSNEQFF
TRBV27	TRBJ2-2	.	CASRVYRGNTGELFF
TRBV18	TRBJ1-2	.	CASSAGQGNYGYTF
TRBV6-1	TRBJ2-1	.	CASSVLLGRQVYNEQFF
TRBV30	TRBJ2-4	.	CASSGTAKNIQYF
TRBV19	TRBJ2-7	.	CASTLTSWSYEQYF
TRBV5-1	TRBJ2-5	once	CASSPGRQETQYF
TRBV10-3	TRBJ1-5	.	CAISESAGAGQPQHF
TRBV30	TRBJ2-6	.	CAWSDSSGANVLTF
TRBV2	TRBJ2-5	.	CASSLGGTQETQYF
TRBV7-2	TRBJ1-3	few	CASSLGIAGSGNTIYF
TRBV7-2	TRBJ1-1	.	CASSLGQNTEAFF
TRBV5-4	TRBJ2-1	.	CASSRGVGTGGRDEQFF
TRBV11-2	TRBJ2-3	.	CASSSGTTRSQYF
TRBV5-6	TRBJ2-7	.	CASSSNYEQYF
TRBV7-8	TRBJ2-3	.	CASSLSGTYTDTQYF
TRBV25-1	TRBJ1-1	.	CASSDWGGSEAEAFF
TRBV11-1	TRBJ1-1	.	CASSVIQGNTEAFF
TRBV5-4	TRBJ1-2	.	CASSFTEGYGYTF
TRBV5-4	TRBJ2-1	.	CASSLYIGSGGPREQFF
TRBV5-4	TRBJ1-2	.	CASSLAGGLNYGYTF
TRBV5-1	TRBJ2-1	.	CASSLHQGGQNEQFF
TRBV7-2	TRBJ2-5	.	CASSLVGGGGRETQYF
TRBV19	TRBJ2-5	.	CASSFTAVQETQYF
TRBV11-3	TRBJ2-1	.	CASTLDNEQFF
TRBV6-6	TRBJ1-1	once	CASSYSYGANTEAFF
TRBV5-4	TRBJ2-7	.	CASSSGGTSGAGEQYF
TRBV6-1	TRBJ1-1	.	CASRSLRGFTEAFF
TRBV6-5	TRBJ2-7	.	CASSYSTRGEQYF
TRBV6-5	TRBJ1-2	.	CASIALQGANYGYTF
TRBV2	TRBJ2-1	.	CASSAGGRYNEQFF
TRBV28	TRBJ1-6	.	CASSQGGGNSPLHF
TRBV14	TRBJ1-4	.	CASSNGGREKLFF
TRBV9	TRBJ2-2	.	CASSAQGAGTGELFF
TRBV5-4	TRBJ1-1	.	CASSGGQGMNTEAFF
TRBV12-5	TRBJ2-1	.	CASGPGTPPYNEQFF
TRBV4-1	TRBJ1-4	.	CASSSGQVNEKLFF
TRBV6-4	TRBJ2-5	.	CASSDHDPGLLVVETQYF
TRBV5-5	TRBJ2-7	.	CASSSSRVGEQYF
TRBV5-5	TRBJ1-1	few	CASSFQGGTEAFF
TRBV5-1	TRBJ2-7	.	CASSSGGAGELYEQYF
TRBV18	TRBJ1-1	.	CASSPGRLNTEAFF
TRBV11-1	TRBJ2-2	.	CASSSLRTTGELFF
TRBV4-3	TRBJ2-3	.	CASSQGLGGGWGDTQYF